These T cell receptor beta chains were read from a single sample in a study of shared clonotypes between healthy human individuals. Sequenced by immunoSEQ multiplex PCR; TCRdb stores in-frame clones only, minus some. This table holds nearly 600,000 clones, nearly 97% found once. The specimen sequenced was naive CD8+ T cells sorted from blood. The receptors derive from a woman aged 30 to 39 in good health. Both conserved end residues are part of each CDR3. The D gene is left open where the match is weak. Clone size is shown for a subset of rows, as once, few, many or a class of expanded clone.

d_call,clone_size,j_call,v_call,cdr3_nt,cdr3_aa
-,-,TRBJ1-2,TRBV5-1,TGCGCCAGCAGCTTGGGGTTCGGGACCGCGGATGGCTACACCTTC,CASSLGFGTADGYTF
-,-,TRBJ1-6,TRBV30,TGTGCCTGGAGTTTCGGGGTGGGGAATTCACCCCTCCACTTT,CAWSFGVGNSPLHF
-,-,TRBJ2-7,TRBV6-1,TGTGCCAGCAGTATATGGGACCGTGGCACCCACGAGCAGTACTTC,CASSIWDRGTHEQYF
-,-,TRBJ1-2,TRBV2,TGTGCCAGCAGTGTCCCAGGGGAGTACTATGGCTACACCTTC,CASSVPGEYYGYTF
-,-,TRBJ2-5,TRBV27,TGTGCCAGCAGCCCTCGGCCACAAGAGACCCAGTACTTC,CASSPRPQETQYF
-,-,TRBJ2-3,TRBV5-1,TGCGCCAGCAGCTTGGAGGGGGACCGCACAGATACGCAGTATTTT,CASSLEGDRTDTQYF
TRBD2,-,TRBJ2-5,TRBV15,TGTGCCACCAGCAGGGCGGGAGGGCAAGAGACCCAGTACTTC,CATSRAGGQETQYF
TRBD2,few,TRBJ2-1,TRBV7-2,TGTGCCAGCAGCTTGGGGGGGTACGGTTACATCGATGAGCAGTTCTTC,CASSLGGYGYIDEQFF
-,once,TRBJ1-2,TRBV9,TGTGCCAGCAGCGTAGATCGTCAGGGGATCACCTTAGGCTATGGCTACACCTTC,CASSVDRQGITLGYGYTF
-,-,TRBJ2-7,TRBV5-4,TGTGCTATCGGAAAGGGCGCGTACGAGCAGTACTTC,CAIGKGAYEQYF
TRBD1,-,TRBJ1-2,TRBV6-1,TGTGCCAGCAGGAACAGGGGCACCGATCCCTATGGCTACACCTTC,CASRNRGTDPYGYTF
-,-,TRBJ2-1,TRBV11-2,TGTGCCAGCAGCTCAGAACCGGGACTCGGAGGTGAGCAGTTCTTC,CASSSEPGLGGEQFF
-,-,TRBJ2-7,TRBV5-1,TGCGCCAGCAGTCAACTCCCCCGGGCCTCCGACGAGCAGTACTTC,CASSQLPRASDEQYF
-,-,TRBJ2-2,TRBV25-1,TGTGCCAGCATAATGATATGGCCGATGAACACCGGGGAGCTGTTTTTT,CASIMIWPMNTGELFF
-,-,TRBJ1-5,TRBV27,TGTGCCAGCAGTCCCCTGGGGCTGAATCAGCCCCAGCATTTT,CASSPLGLNQPQHF
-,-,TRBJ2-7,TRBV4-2,TGTGCCAGCAGCCAAGCCCGTTGGGGGACCTACGAGCAGTACTTC,CASSQARWGTYEQYF
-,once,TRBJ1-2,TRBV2,TGTGCCAGCACTGCACCTAACTATGGCTACACCTTC,CASTAPNYGYTF
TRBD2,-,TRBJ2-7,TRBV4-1,TGCGCCAGCAGCCAAGATCAATCGGGAGGACTCGTCTACGAGCAGTACTTC,CASSQDQSGGLVYEQYF
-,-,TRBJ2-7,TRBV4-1,TGCGCCAGCAGCTGGACCGGGACCTACGAGCAGTACTTC,CASSWTGTYEQYF
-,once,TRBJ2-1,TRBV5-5,TGTGCCAGCAGCGAGAAGCAGACTAGTGCCCTTTACAATGAGCAGTTCTTC,CASSEKQTSALYNEQFF
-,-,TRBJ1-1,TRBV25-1,TGTGCCAGCAGTGAGGTGGACACTGAAGCTTTCTTT,CASSEVDTEAFF
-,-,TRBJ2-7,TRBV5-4,TGTGCCAGCAGCGTCGGCTACGAGCAGTACTTC,CASSVGYEQYF
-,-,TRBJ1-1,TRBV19,TGTGCCAGTAGTATGGGGGGGGAGAACACTGAAGCTTTCTTT,CASSMGGENTEAFF
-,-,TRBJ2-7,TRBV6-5,TGTGCCAGCAGCAACAGGGCAGCCTACGAGCAGTACTTC,CASSNRAAYEQYF
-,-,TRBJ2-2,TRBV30,TGTGCCTGGAGTTCTCATCGCGAATTGGCCGCCGGGGAGCTGTTTTTT,CAWSSHRELAAGELFF
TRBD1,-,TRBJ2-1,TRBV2,TGTGCCAGCAGGGCTAAGACAGGGGTCGAGGGGGGAGTTGAGCAGTTCTTC,CASRAKTGVEGGVEQFF
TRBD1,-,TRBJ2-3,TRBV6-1,TGTGCCAGCAGTGCATCGACAGGGGGCCTCACAGATACGCAGTATTTT,CASSASTGGLTDTQYF
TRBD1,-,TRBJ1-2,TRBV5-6,TGTGCCAGCAGCTCCCGGGACAGGGGGTATTCGGACTATGGCTACACCTTC,CASSSRDRGYSDYGYTF
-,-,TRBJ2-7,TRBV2,TGTGCCAGCAAGGCGGGGGCAGCTAGCTCCTACGAGCAGTACTTC,CASKAGAASSYEQYF
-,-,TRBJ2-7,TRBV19,TGTGCCAGTAGTGCCGCCGGGGCCTCCTACGAGCAGTACTTC,CASSAAGASYEQYF
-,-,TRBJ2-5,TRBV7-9,TGTGCCAGCAGCTTAGCGAACCTACTCCAAGAGACCCAGTACTTC,CASSLANLLQETQYF
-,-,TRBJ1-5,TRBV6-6,TGTGCCAGCAGTTACACAACAGGTAGCAATCAGCCCCAGCATTTT,CASSYTTGSNQPQHF
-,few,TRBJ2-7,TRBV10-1,TGCGCCAGCAGTGGTGGGACCATCTACGAGCAGTACTTC,CASSGGTIYEQYF
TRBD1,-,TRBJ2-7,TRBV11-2,TGTGCCAGCAGCAGCCGGGACAGGGCCTACGAGCAGTACTTC,CASSSRDRAYEQYF
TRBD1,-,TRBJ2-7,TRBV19,TGTGCCAGTAGTTGGACAGGGTCAATCGACGAGCAGTACTTC,CASSWTGSIDEQYF
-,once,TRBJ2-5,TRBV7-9,TGTGCCAGCAGCTTAGCTCAGAGGGGGGAGACCCAGTACTTC,CASSLAQRGETQYF
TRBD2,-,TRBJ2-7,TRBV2,TGTGCCAGCAGGGCTGGAGCGGGAGTAGTCTACGAGCAGTACTTC,CASRAGAGVVYEQYF
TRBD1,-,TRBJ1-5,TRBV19,TGTGCCAGTAGGGACAGGGGTGGGTATCAGCCCCAGCATTTT,CASRDRGGYQPQHF
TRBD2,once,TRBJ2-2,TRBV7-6,TGTGCCAGCAGCCCAAGCGGGAGGGCCCCGAGAACCGGGGAGCTGTTTTTT,CASSPSGRAPRTGELFF
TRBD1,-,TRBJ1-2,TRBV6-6,TGTGCCGGATGGACAGGGGCTGGCTACACCTTC,CAGWTGAGYTF
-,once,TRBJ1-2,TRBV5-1,TGCGCCAGCAGCTTGGCCTTTAGTTGGGGGCGCGGAAGCTATGGCTACACCTTC,CASSLAFSWGRGSYGYTF
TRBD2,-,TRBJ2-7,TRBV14,TGTGCCAGCAGCCAAGAAGCGGGAGCCTACGAGCAGTACTTC,CASSQEAGAYEQYF
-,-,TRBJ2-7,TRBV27,TGTGCCAGCAGTTTATCAGCAGGGACACATCACTACGAGCAGTACTTC,CASSLSAGTHHYEQYF
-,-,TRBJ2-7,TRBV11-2,TGTGCCAGCAGCTCTCGACTGACTTACGAGCAGTACTTC,CASSSRLTYEQYF
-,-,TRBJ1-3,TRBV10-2,TGCGCCAGCAGTGAGTCGGGCAGCCGAAACACCATATATTTT,CASSESGSRNTIYF
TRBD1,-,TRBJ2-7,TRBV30,TGTGCCTGGAGTGGGCCCGGGACAGGGGGTTACGAGCAGTACTTC,CAWSGPGTGGYEQYF
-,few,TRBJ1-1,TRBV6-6,TGTGCCAGCAGTTACAGGGATCACCCTGAAGCTTTCTTT,CASSYRDHPEAFF
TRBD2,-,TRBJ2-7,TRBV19,TGTGCCAGTAGTATAAATCCTAGCGGGAGTGACGAGCAGTACTTC,CASSINPSGSDEQYF
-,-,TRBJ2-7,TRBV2,TGTGCCAGCAGTGGTTCTAGCGCAGTCTACGAGCAGTACTTC,CASSGSSAVYEQYF